This T cell receptor (beta chain) emerged from a study of cytotoxic CD8 clonotypes in ibrutinib-treated CLL. Per germline, CDR1 SGHTA and CDR2 FQGNSA. The CDR3 has 15 amino acids. Trimming took 3 bases from V and 7 from J, leaving 19 bases between them. Repertoires were generated with immunoSEQ multiplex PCR, while TCRdb's copy carries only in-frame clones and drops some. Of 55,000 to 85,000 clones in the sample, approximately 90% were seen once. This chain uses TRBV7-2 with TRBJ2-7, with D perhaps assigned TRBD1 or TRBD2 (6 bases each). The material was PBMCs, obtained after 12 months of ibrutinib treatment. The TCR was taken from a human donor with chronic lymphocytic leukemia. The CDR3 spells CASSLEGTRSGEQYF. CDR3 DNA: TGTGCCAGCAGCTTGGAGGGGACAAGGTCGGGGGAGCAGTACTTC.